A selection of T cell receptor beta chains follows, all from one sample in a study of high-grade serous ovarian cancer treatment subgroups. Profiling relied on immunoSEQ multiplex PCR, and the TCRdb table lists in-frame clones only, not all of them. The profile shows fewer than 35,000 clones, about 81% of them singletons. Material: tumor tissue. These receptors were taken from a human donor with high-grade serous ovarian cancer. Each CDR3 is given with its conserved first and last residue. D genes are given only for firm matches. The size field is filled for only some rows; it gives once, few, many or a size class.

v_call: TRBV30
d_call: -
clone_size: few
j_call: TRBJ1-4
cdr3_aa: CAWSVGAATQKLFF
cdr3_nt: TGTGCCTGGAGTGTAGGGGCAGCTACGCAAAAACTGTTTTTT

v_call: TRBV5-1
d_call: -
clone_size: -
j_call: TRBJ2-2
cdr3_aa: CASSSAIYTGELFF
cdr3_nt: TGCGCCAGCAGCTCCGCTATCTACACCGGGGAGCTGTTTTTT

v_call: TRBV6-1
d_call: -
clone_size: -
j_call: TRBJ2-3
cdr3_aa: CASSRDSTDTQYF
cdr3_nt: TGTGCCAGCAGCCGGGACAGCACAGATACGCAGTATTTT

v_call: TRBV5-4
d_call: TRBD1
clone_size: -
j_call: TRBJ2-7
cdr3_aa: CASSWDRDDEQYF
cdr3_nt: TGTGCCAGCAGCTGGGACAGGGATGACGAGCAGTACTTC

v_call: TRBV5-6
d_call: -
clone_size: -
j_call: TRBJ1-2
cdr3_aa: CASSLGRGAGGYTF
cdr3_nt: TGTGCCAGCAGCTTGGGGCGGGGAGCGGGTGGCTACACCTTC

v_call: TRBV6-6
d_call: TRBD1
clone_size: -
j_call: TRBJ1-6
cdr3_aa: CASASDRLGSPLHF
cdr3_nt: TGTGCCAGTGCGTCGGACAGGTTGGGCTCACCCCTCCACTTT

v_call: TRBV5-1
d_call: TRBD1
clone_size: -
j_call: TRBJ1-2
cdr3_aa: CASSLSPDRGGYGYTF
cdr3_nt: TGCGCCAGCAGCTTGTCTCCGGACAGGGGTGGGTATGGCTACACCTTC

v_call: TRBV5-6
d_call: -
clone_size: -
j_call: TRBJ2-7
cdr3_aa: CASSPYPPYEQYF
cdr3_nt: TGTGCCAGCAGCCCCTACCCCCCTTACGAGCAGTACTTC

v_call: TRBV28
d_call: -
clone_size: -
j_call: TRBJ2-7
cdr3_aa: CASSLQFPYEQYF
cdr3_nt: TGTGCCAGCAGTTTACAGTTCCCCTACGAGCAGTACTTC

v_call: TRBV15
d_call: -
clone_size: -
j_call: TRBJ2-1
cdr3_aa: CATGAGAFGEQFF
cdr3_nt: TGTGCCACCGGAGCAGGGGCATTCGGTGAGCAGTTCTTC

v_call: TRBV29-1
d_call: -
clone_size: -
j_call: TRBJ1-2
cdr3_aa: CSVAPRDTPNYGYTF
cdr3_nt: TGCAGCGTTGCCCCTCGGGACACTCCTAACTATGGCTACACCTTC

v_call: TRBV6-6
d_call: -
clone_size: -
j_call: TRBJ2-3
cdr3_aa: CASSVRVTSTDTQYF
cdr3_nt: TGTGCCAGCAGCGTGCGCGTAACTAGCACAGATACGCAGTATTTT

v_call: TRBV6-6
d_call: -
clone_size: -
j_call: TRBJ2-7
cdr3_aa: CASSYGQVHEQYF
cdr3_nt: TGTGCCAGCAGTTACGGCCAGGTGCACGAGCAGTACTTC

v_call: TRBV5-1
d_call: -
clone_size: -
j_call: TRBJ2-1
cdr3_aa: CASSFEGLNEQFF
cdr3_nt: TGCGCCAGCAGCTTCGAGGGGTTGAATGAGCAGTTCTTC

v_call: TRBV2
d_call: TRBD2
clone_size: few
j_call: TRBJ2-7
cdr3_aa: CASSDAGGPREQYF
cdr3_nt: TGTGCCAGCAGTGACGCGGGAGGGCCAAGGGAGCAGTACTTC

v_call: TRBV18
d_call: TRBD1
clone_size: few
j_call: TRBJ1-1
cdr3_aa: CASTPIRDREAFF
cdr3_nt: TGTGCCAGCACCCCGATCCGGGACAGGGAAGCTTTCTTT

v_call: TRBV28
d_call: -
clone_size: -
j_call: TRBJ2-7
cdr3_aa: CASSGRRGHIF
cdr3_nt: TGTGCCAGCAGTGGACGGAGGGGTCACATCTTC

v_call: TRBV18
d_call: -
clone_size: -
j_call: TRBJ1-1
cdr3_aa: CASSPRGLAEAFF
cdr3_nt: TGTGCCAGCTCACCAAGGGGCTTGGCTGAAGCTTTCTTT

v_call: TRBV30
d_call: -
clone_size: -
j_call: TRBJ1-2
cdr3_aa: CAWSVEEDGNYGYTF
cdr3_nt: TGTGCCTGGAGTGTAGAGGAGGACGGCAACTATGGCTACACCTTC

v_call: TRBV9
d_call: -
clone_size: once
j_call: TRBJ2-1
cdr3_aa: CASSYATGTHNEQFF
cdr3_nt: TGTGCCAGCAGCTATGCAACCGGGACTCACAATGAGCAGTTCTTC

v_call: TRBV6-5
d_call: -
clone_size: -
j_call: TRBJ1-1
cdr3_aa: CASSYATGITEAFF
cdr3_nt: TGTGCCAGCAGTTACGCAACAGGGATCACTGAAGCTTTCTTT

v_call: TRBV29-1
d_call: TRBD1
clone_size: -
j_call: TRBJ2-3
cdr3_aa: CSVGKGGIGTDTQYF
cdr3_nt: TGCAGCGTTGGTAAAGGGGGCATCGGGACAGATACGCAGTATTTT